The clone carrying this T cell receptor (beta chain) has ten or more counts. Its antigen is still unknown. The data stem from a study of T-cell memory formation after mild COVID-19. TCRdb itself ran the 5' RACE reads through MiXCR, one entry per CDR3 protein. The sample carries around 250,000 distinct CDR3 sequences, approximately 9% recorded once. Findings of the study overall: Day 15 to 85 contractors were CD4/CD8 balanced; later expanders leaned CD4+. Several responding clones turned up in pre-infection memory, indicating that cross-reactive memory may have taken part. Those CD4+ clones that contracted were mainly in CM and EM (CD8+ ones in EMRA).

V shed 5 bases and J shed 11 bases, with 13 bases lying between them. CDR3 length: 11 residues. The rearrangement links TRBV12-3 or TRBV12-4 to TRBJ2-7; D is possibly TRBD1 or TRBD2 (5 bases each). The sequence was obtained from a man in his late teens or twenties who had mild COVID-19 (a few samples of this study predate the infection). Cell type and time point are not known. Sequencing input: PBMCs or a T cell subset sorted from them (not recorded which). CDR3 protein: CASSDRGREYF. The CDR3, as DNA: TGTGCCAGCAGTGACCGGGGCAGGGAGTACTTC.